This TCR beta chain stems from a study of metastatic and nonmetastatic thyroid tumors. Thyroid surgery had not been preceded by any treatment in any patient. This CDR3 has 13 residues. Germline V gene sequence: CDR1 GTSNPN, CDR2 SVGIG (reference sequence). Trimming removed 6 bases from V and 8 bases from J; junction bases left unmatched: 9. TCRdb redid the clone calls on the PCR reads using MiXCR. The data contain several thousand clones, roughly 35% of them seen just once; the ten biggest clones take up over 10%. What was sequenced was adjacent normal tissue. This chain connects TRBV30 to TRBJ1-4; TRBD1 agrees at 7 bases. The sequence derives from a female donor with papillary thyroid cancer or a benign thyroid nodule (not recorded which). Some clones in this sample may be carry-over from other donors' samples. Here the CDR3 reads CACLVPGQEKLFF. CDR3 nucleotide sequence: TGTGCCTGTCTTGTCCCGGGACAGGAAAAACTGTTTTTT.